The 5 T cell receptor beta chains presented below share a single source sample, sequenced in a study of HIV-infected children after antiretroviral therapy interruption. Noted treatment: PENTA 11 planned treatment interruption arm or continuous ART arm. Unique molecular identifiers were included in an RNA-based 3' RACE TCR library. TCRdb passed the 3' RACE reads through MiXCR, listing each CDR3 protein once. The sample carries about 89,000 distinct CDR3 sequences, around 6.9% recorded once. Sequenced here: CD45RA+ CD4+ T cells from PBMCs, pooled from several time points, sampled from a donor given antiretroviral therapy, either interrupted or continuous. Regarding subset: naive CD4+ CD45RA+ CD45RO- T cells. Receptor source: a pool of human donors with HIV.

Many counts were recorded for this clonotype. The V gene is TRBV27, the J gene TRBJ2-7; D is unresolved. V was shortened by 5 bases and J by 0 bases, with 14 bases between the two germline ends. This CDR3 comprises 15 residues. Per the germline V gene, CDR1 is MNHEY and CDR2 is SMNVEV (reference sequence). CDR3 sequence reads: CASSPTGLYSYEQYF. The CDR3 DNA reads TGTGCCAGCAGTCCAACGGGCCTCTACTCCTACGAGCAGTACTTC.

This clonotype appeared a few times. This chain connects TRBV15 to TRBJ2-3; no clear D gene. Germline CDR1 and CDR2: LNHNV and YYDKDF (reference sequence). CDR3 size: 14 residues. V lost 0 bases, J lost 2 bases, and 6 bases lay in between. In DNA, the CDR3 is TGTGCCACCAGCAGAGATCGAGTCACAGATACGCAGTATTTT. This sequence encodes CATSRDRVTDTQYF.

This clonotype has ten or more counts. CDR3 residues: CASKTSGSTDTQYF. For the CDR3, the DNA is TGTGCCAGCAAGACTAGCGGGAGCACAGATACGCAGTATTTT. This chain joins TRBV5-4 and TRBJ2-3; 10 bases agree with TRBD2. The ends lost 6 bases at V and 0 bases at J; junction bases unmatched: 1. Germline CDR1 and CDR2: SGHNT and YYREEE (reference sequence). The CDR3 length is 14 residues.

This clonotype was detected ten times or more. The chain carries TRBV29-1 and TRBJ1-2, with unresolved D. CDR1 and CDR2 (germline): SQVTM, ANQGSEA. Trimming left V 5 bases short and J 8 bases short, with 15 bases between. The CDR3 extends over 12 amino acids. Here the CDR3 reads CSVSPGSGGYTF. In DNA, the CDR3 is TGCAGCGTTTCCCCCGGGTCGGGCGGCTACACCTTC.

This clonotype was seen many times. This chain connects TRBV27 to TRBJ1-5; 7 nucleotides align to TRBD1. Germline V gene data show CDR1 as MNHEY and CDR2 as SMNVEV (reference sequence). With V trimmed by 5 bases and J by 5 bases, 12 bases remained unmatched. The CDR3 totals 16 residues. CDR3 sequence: CASSPTLQGLHQPQHF. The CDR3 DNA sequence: TGTGCCAGCAGTCCGACCTTACAGGGGCTCCATCAGCCCCAGCATTTT.